The clone carrying this T cell receptor beta chain has at least ten counts. The sample comes from a study of T cells in Graves' hyperthyroidism and ophthalmopathy. About the study: Blood was drawn when the patient was first diagnosed and still untreated.

The CDR3 length is 13 residues. V lost 6 bases to trimming and J lost 4 bases; unmatched junction nucleotides: 6. Per germline, CDR1 DFQATT and CDR2 SNEGSKA (reference sequence). Researchers barred patients who had uncontrolled infection, other autoimmune disease, pregnancy or lactation. TCR beta CDR3 region amplification was performed from RNA transcripts. HTBI primers were used for first-round RT-PCR of the TCR CDR3. TCRdb called the multiplex PCR reads again in MiXCR, with one record for every CDR3 protein. Of around 570,000 distinct CDR3 sequences listed, 20% were seen once; the top ten hold 47%. The receptor comes from a man in his forties or fifties with Graves' ophthalmopathy. Source material: blood. The J gene is TRBJ2-1, the V gene TRBV20-1, with 7 bases aligning to TRBD2. CDR3 nucleotides: TGCAGTGCGGGGGGGACTTCATACAATGAGCAGTTCTTC. Residues: CSAGGTSYNEQFF.